One sample yielded the 6 T cell receptor beta chains listed below, sequenced in a study of cytomegalovirus exposure and HLA in healthy donors. The PCR ran on 60 Vbeta and 13 Jbeta primers. TCRdb's table, derived via immunoSEQ multiplex PCR, lists solely in-frame clones and lacks some. Of over 200,000 clones listed, more than 75% are singletons. Sequencing input: PBMCs. The receptors were sampled from a male donor in good health and CMV-seronegative.

The chain is built from TRBV28 and TRBJ2-5; TRBD2 aligns across 10 bases. The J call may be faulty, since TRBJ2-7 better matches the DNA end. This CDR3 spans 15 amino acids. Germline V lookup: CDR1 MDHEN, CDR2 SYDVKM. CDR3 bases: TGTGCCAGCAGTCTTAGCGGGAGGACATCCTACGAGCAGTACTTC. It codes for CASSLSGRTSYEQYF.

In its sample, this clone was seen a few times. V is TRBV11-2 and J is TRBJ1-1, with D possibly matching TRBD1 (6 bases). The germline CDR1 and CDR2 sequences are SGHAT and FQNNGV. CDR3 length: 16 residues. V gave up 1 base and J gave up 5 bases, with 17 bases separating them. In DNA, the CDR3 is TGTGCCAGCAGCTTAGGGGGGGGCAGGGAAAAAACTGAAGCTTTCTTT. Protein sequence: CASSLGGGREKTEAFF.

This clone appeared a few times. In nucleotides, the CDR3 is TGTGCCAGCAGCTTTCCGGGACAGGGGAGCACTGAAGCTTTCTTT. Translating gives CASSFPGQGSTEAFF. The chain is built from TRBV5-4 and TRBJ1-1; 10 bases map to TRBD1. J gave up 4 bases and V 2 bases, and 5 bases lay outside the gene matches. Germline loops: CDR1 SGHNT, CDR2 YYREEE (reference sequence). The length of the CDR3 is 15 residues. Supplemented by reference TRBV5-4 and TRBJ1-1, the full variable domain reads ETGVTQSPTHLIKTRGQQVTLRCSSQSGHNTVSWYQQALGQGPQFIFQYYREEENGRGNFPPRFSGLQFPNYSSELNVNALELDDSALYLCASSFPGQGSTEAFFGQGTRLTVV.

The chain carries TRBV19 and TRBJ1-5; unclear D gene. V gave up 3 bases and J gave up 7 bases, with 16 bases separating them. The CDR3 consists of 15 residues. Germline V CDR1 and CDR2: LNHDA, SQIVND (reference sequence). CDR3 in amino acids: CASSISDSHGQPQHF. In DNA form, the CDR3 reads TGTGCCAGTAGTATCTCCGACTCCCATGGGCAGCCCCAGCATTTT.

This chain joins TRBV5-4 and TRBJ2-5; possible D gene TRBD2, 6 bases. The CDR3 is 14 residues long. CDR1 and CDR2 (germline): SGHNT, YYREEE (reference sequence). V lost 4 bases, J lost 4 bases, and 14 bases lay in between. CDR3 region: CASSVPGLAETQYF. CDR3 in DNA: TGTGCCAGCAGCGTACCGGGACTGGCAGAGACCCAGTACTTC.

This chain joins TRBV5-4 and TRBJ2-7; 8 bases line up with TRBD1. CDR3 length equals 14 residues. CDR1 and CDR2 from the germline V gene are SGHNT and YYREEE (reference sequence). After removal of 4 bases from V and 6 bases from J, the junction contained 9 bases not matched to a gene. The CDR3 bases are TGTGCCAGCAGCGCCGGGACAGGATCCCTCGAGCAGTACTTC. The encoded protein is CASSAGTGSLEQYF. Using reference TRBV5-4 and TRBJ2-7 for the parts outside the CDR3, the full variable domain is ETGVTQSPTHLIKTRGQQVTLRCSSQSGHNTVSWYQQALGQGPQFIFQYYREEENGRGNFPPRFSGLQFPNYSSELNVNALELDDSALYLCASSAGTGSLEQYFGPGTRLTVT.